This T cell receptor (beta chain) is from a study of shared clonotypes between healthy human individuals. Study findings and constraints: Sampling included only blood; tissue repertoires likely differ. Naive subsets usually exceeded memory subsets in estimated richness. Compared with clonotypes that all four donors shared, non-shared clonotypes had lower generation probabilities.

This clone appeared once. Its specificity is unknown. Per germline, CDR1 MNHEY and CDR2 SMNVEV (reference sequence). The CDR3 has 14 residues. The V gene end was trimmed by 4 bases and the J gene end by 7 bases; junction bases not matched to a gene: 4. Data came from immunoSEQ multiplex PCR; TCRdb stores just in-frame clones and leaves some out. This table has about 2.4 million clones, 80% to 95% appearing once. This TCR was sampled from a man between 18 and 29 years old in good health. Some clones in this sample may be carry-over from other donors' samples. The sample comprised naive CD4+ T cells from PBMCs. Subset specified: CD45RA+ positively selected. This chain uses TRBV27 with TRBJ2-7; 13 bases line up with TRBD2. The CDR3 region is CASSSPGLAGEQYF. The CDR3 DNA is TGTGCCAGCAGTTCCCCGGGACTAGCGGGAGAGCAGTACTTC.